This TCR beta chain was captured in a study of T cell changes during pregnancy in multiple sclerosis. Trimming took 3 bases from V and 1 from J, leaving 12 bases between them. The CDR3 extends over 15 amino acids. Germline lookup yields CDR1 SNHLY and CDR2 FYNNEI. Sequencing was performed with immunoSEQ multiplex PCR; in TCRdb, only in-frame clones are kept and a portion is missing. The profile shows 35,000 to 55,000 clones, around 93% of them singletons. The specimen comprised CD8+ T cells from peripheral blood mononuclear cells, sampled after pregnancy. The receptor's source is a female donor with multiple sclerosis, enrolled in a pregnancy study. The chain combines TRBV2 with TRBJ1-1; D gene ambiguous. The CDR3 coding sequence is TGTGCCAGCAGTGATTTGGAGGGCGGGAACACTGAAGCTTTCTTT. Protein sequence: CASSDLEGGNTEAFF.